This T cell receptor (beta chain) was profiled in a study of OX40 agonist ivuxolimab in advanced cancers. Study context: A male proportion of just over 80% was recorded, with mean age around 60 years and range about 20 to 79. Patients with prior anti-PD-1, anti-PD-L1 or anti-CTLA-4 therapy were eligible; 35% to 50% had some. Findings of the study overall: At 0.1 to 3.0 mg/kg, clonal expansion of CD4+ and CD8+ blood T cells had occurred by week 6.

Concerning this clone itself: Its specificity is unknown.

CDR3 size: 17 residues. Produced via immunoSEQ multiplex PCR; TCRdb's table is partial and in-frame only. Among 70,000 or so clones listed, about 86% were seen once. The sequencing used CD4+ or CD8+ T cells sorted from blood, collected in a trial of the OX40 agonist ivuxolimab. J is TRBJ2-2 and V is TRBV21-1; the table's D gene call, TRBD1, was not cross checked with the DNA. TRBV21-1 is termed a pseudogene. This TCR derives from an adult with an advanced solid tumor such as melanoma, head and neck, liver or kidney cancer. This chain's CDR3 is CASSSYKETENTGELFF. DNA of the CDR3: TGTGCCAGCAGCTCCTATAAGGAGACAGAGAACACCGGGGAGCTGTTTTTT.